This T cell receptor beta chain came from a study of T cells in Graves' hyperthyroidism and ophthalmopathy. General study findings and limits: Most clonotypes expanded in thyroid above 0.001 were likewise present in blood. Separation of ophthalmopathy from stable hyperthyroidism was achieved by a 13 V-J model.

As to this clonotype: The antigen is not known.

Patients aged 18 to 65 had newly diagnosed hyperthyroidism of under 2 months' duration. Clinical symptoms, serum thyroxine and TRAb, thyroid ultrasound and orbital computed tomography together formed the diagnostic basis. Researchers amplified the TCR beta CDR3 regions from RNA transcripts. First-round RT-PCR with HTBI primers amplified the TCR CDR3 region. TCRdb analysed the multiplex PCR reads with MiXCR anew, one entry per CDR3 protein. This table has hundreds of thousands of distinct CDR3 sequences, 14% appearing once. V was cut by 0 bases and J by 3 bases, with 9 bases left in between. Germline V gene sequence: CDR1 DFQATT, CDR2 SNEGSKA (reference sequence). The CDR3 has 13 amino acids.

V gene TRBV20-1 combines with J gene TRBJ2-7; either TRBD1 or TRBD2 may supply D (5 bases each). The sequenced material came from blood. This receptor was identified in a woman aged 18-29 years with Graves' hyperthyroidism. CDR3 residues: CSARDREFYEQYF. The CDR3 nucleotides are TGCAGTGCTAGAGACAGGGAGTTCTACGAGCAGTACTTC.